What follows are 6 T cell receptor beta chains derived from one specimen sequenced in a study of graft-versus-host responses after intestinal transplantation. The method was immunoSEQ multiplex PCR; TCRdb's version includes in-frame clones alone and lacks a portion of them. The profile shows some 100,000 clones, approximately 90% of them singletons. These TCRs' antigens remain unknown. The sequenced sample was unstimulated CD8+ T cells sorted from spleen or lymph node cells, obtained before intestinal transplant. The receptors here all came from a human donor who received an intestinal transplant.

In nucleotides, the CDR3 is TGCGCCAGCTCTGGAGGGGACGGGACCGACTACAATGAGCAGTTCTTC. This encodes CASSGGDGTDYNEQFF. V is TRBV10-1 and J is TRBJ2-1; tentatively, D is TRBD2 (6 bases). Looked up from germline, CDR1 is WNHNN and CDR2 is SYGVQD (reference sequence). V was clipped by 8 bases and J by 3 bases, with 20 bases between them. The CDR3 is made up of 16 amino acids.

This clone appeared a single time. The V gene is TRBV7-9, the J gene TRBJ2-7, with TRBD2 matching over 8 bases. V gave up 3 bases and J gave up 4 bases; unmatched junction bases: 11. The CDR3 covers 16 residues. Germline V gene lookup returns CDR1 SEHNR and CDR2 FQNEAQ (reference sequence). CDR3 DNA sequence: TGTGCCAGCAGCTTTTTAGTTGGGACTAGACAGTACGAGCAGTACTTC. This gives the protein CASSFLVGTRQYEQYF. The full variable domain, with the rest looked up from reference TRBV7-9 and TRBJ2-7, is DTGVSQNPRHKITKRGQNVTFRCDPISEHNRLYWYRQTLGQGPEFLTYFQNEAQLEKSRLLSDRFSAERPKGSFSTLEIQRTEQGDSAMYLCASSFLVGTRQYEQYFGPGTRLTVT.

The rearrangement joins TRBV21-1 to TRBJ1-2. TRBV21-1 corresponds to a pseudogene. The CDR3 is 18 residues long. CDR3 bases: TGTGCCAGCAGTTCCGTAAAACCAGGACTCGCTGCTAACTATGGCTACACCTTC. Translation gives CASSSVKPGLAANYGYTF.

The chain recombines TRBV6-1 with TRBJ1-2, with D possibly matching TRBD1 (5 bases). Per the germline V gene, CDR1 is MNHNS and CDR2 is SASEGT. The CDR3 totals 15 residues. V gave up 5 bases and J gave up 4 bases, with 17 bases separating them. The CDR3: CASSPTGPPSYGYTF. CDR3 DNA: TGTGCCAGCAGTCCTACAGGTCCTCCTAGCTATGGCTACACCTTC.

This clone showed up just once. The chain uses TRBV4-1 and TRBJ2-5; D is unresolved. Germline loops: CDR1 MGHRA, CDR2 YSYEKL. V shed 5 bases and J shed 3 bases, with 19 bases lying between them. This CDR3 is built from 16 residues. CDR3 coding DNA: TGCGCCAGCAGCGTTCCGGGCCGCTATCGCAAAGAGACCCAGTACTTC. It is translated as CASSVPGRYRKETQYF.

V and J are TRBV4-3 and TRBJ1-2, with TRBD1 identical over 9 bases. V lost 1 base and J lost 4; bases outside the gene matches: 7. Per germline, CDR1 LGHNA and CDR2 YSLEER. The CDR3 extends over 16 amino acids. CDR3 amino acids: CASSQAEGQGGYGYTF. Written as DNA, the CDR3 is TGCGCCAGCAGCCAAGCAGAGGGACAGGGCGGCTATGGCTACACCTTC.